This T cell receptor beta chain is drawn from a study of low-dose radiotherapy and immunotherapy resistance in tumors. On the study more broadly: Per fraction, Cohort 1 was given 0.5 Gy every 2 weeks, for a total of 6.5 Gy. Study patients were administered oral aspirin at 300 mg daily for four cycles from cycle 1 day 1.

This clonotype was counted ten times or more. The germline gives CDR1 LNHDA, CDR2 SQIVND (reference sequence). This CDR3 has 17 amino acids. Trimming took 4 bases from V and 4 from J, leaving 20 bases between them. Primers used for first-strand cDNA, a TRAV- and TRBV-specific set, covered both alpha and beta chains. It was with a constant-region primer and a V-primer adapter that TCRs were amplified over roughly 19 PCR cycles. A single record per CDR3 protein comes from TCRdb applying MiXCR to the reads. This sample has about 84,000 distinct CDR3 sequences; 15% to 20% occur once, and the top ten carry roughly 1.4%. The time point here: after trial treatment. Noted treatment: LDRT plus nivolumab, ipilimumab, low-dose cyclophosphamide and aspirin (RACIN trial).

The specimen was PBMCs, collected after low-dose radiotherapy plus immunotherapy. J is TRBJ1-5 and V is TRBV19; the D gene is possibly TRBD1 (5 bases). The clonotype comes from a male donor with prostate cancer. CDR3 loop: CASSRNRDYRPNQPQHF. CDR3 DNA: TGTGCCAGTAGTAGAAACAGAGACTACAGGCCAAATCAGCCCCAGCATTTT. Supplemented by reference TRBV19 and TRBJ1-5, the full variable domain reads DGGITQSPKYLFRKEGQNVTLSCEQNLNHDAMYWYRQDPGQGLRLIYYSQIVNDFQKGDIAEGYSVSREKKESFPLTVTSAQKNPTAFYLCASSRNRDYRPNQPQHFGDGTRLSIL.